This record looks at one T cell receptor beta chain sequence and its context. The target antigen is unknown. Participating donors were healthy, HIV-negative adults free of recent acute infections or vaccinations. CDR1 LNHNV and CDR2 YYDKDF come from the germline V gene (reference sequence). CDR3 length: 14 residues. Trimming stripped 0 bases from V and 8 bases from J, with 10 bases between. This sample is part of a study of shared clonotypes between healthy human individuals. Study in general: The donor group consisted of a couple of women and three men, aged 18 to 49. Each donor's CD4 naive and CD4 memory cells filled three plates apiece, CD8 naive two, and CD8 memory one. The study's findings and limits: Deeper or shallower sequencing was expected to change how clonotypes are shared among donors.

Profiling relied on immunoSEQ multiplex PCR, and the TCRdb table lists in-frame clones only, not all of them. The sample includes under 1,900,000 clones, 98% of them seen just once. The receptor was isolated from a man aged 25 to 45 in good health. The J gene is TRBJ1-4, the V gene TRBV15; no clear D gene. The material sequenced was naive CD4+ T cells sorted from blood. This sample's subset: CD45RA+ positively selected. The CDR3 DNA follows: TGTGCCACCAGCAGAGAAGGGATAGGAGAAAAACTGTTTTTT. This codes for CATSREGIGEKLFF.